A single sample gave rise to the 5 T cell receptor beta chains below, sequenced in a study of shared clonotypes between healthy human individuals. Generated by immunoSEQ multiplex PCR, the TCRdb table keeps only in-frame clones and is missing some. Here the sample spans more than 2 million clones, roughly 94% being singletons. Specimen: naive CD4+ T cells sorted from blood. Stated subset: CD45RA+ positively selected. The receptor set was obtained from a man between 18 and 35 years old in good health.

This clone has at least ten counts. The rearrangement joins TRBV18 to TRBJ2-7, with a possible D match to TRBD1 (5 bases). V lost 4 bases, J lost 1 base, and 11 bases lay in between. CDR3 length: 14 amino acids. Per germline, CDR1 KGHSH and CDR2 LQKENI. CDR3 coding DNA: TGTGCCAGCTCACGGCCGACAGAGTCCTACGAGCAGTACTTC. Translated, it gives CASSRPTESYEQYF.

Here the CDR3 DNA reads TGCGCCAGCAGCTTGGGGCTAGCGGGAGTGTTGAGACTTGAGCAGTTCTTC. Protein sequence: CASSLGLAGVLRLEQFF. The rearrangement joins TRBV5-1 to TRBJ2-1; 10 nucleotides align to TRBD2. Germline CDR1 reads SGHRS; CDR2 reads YFSETQ. Trimming removed 0 bases from V and 9 bases from J; junction bases left unmatched: 12. This CDR3 has 17 amino acids.

The chain carries TRBV6-5 and TRBJ2-3, with TRBD2 as a possible D gene (6 bases). The CDR3 has 15 amino acids. V lost 5 bases and J lost 0, with 12 bases in between. Germline CDR1 MNHEY, CDR2 SVGAGI. The CDR3 spells CASSGRLGSTDTQYF. The CDR3 DNA follows: TGTGCCAGCAGTGGACGACTAGGAAGCACAGATACGCAGTATTTT.

The rearrangement links TRBV5-1 to TRBJ1-4; possible D gene TRBD1, 6 bases. Germline V gives CDR1 SGHRS, CDR2 YFSETQ. This CDR3 is 14 amino acids long. V lost 0 bases and J 7 bases, leaving 10 bases between the germline ends. Written as DNA, the CDR3 is TGCGCCAGCAGCTTGGACAGGGCAACTGAAAAACTGTTTTTT. This codes for CASSLDRATEKLFF. The complete variable domain, with remaining parts taken from reference TRBV5-1 and TRBJ1-4, reads KAGVTQTPRYLIKTRGQQVTLSCSPISGHRSVSWYQQTPGQGLQFLFEYFSETQRNKGNFPGRFSGRQFSNSRSEMNVSTLELGDSALYLCASSLDRATEKLFFGSGTQLSVL.

The V gene is TRBV7-2, the J gene TRBJ2-7, with 8 bases aligning to TRBD1. The CDR3 is made up of 14 amino acids. Trimming removed 4 bases from V and 0 bases from J; junction bases left unmatched: 2. CDR1 is SGHTA, CDR2 FQGNSA, per germline. In DNA, the CDR3 is TGTGCCAGCAGCTGGACAGGGAGCTCCTACGAGCAGTACTTC. It is translated as CASSWTGSSYEQYF.